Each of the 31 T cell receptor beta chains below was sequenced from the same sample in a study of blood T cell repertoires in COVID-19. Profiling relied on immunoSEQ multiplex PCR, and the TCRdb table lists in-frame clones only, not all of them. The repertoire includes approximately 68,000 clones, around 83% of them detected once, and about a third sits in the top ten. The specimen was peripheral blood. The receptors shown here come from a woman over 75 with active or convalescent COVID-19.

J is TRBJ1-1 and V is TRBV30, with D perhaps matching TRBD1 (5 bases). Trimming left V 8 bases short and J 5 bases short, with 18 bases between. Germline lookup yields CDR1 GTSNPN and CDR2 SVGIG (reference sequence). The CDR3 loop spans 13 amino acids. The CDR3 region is CARLDRHGTEAFF. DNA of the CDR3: TGTGCCCGATTAGACAGACATGGAACTGAAGCTTTCTTT.

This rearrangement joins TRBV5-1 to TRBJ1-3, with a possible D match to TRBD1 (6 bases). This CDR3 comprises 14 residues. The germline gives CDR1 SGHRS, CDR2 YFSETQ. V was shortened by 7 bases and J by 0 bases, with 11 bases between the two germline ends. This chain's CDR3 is CASRDRHSGNTIYF. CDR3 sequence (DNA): TGCGCCAGCCGAGACAGGCACTCTGGAAACACCATATATTTT.

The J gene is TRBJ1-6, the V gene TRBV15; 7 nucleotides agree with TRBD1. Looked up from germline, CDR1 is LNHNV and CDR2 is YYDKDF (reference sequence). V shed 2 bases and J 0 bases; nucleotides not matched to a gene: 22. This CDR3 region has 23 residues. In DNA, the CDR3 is TGTGCCACCAGCAGAAGTTTCATGCTCGGCAGGGGGAACTATAGCTCCTATAATTCACCCCTCCACTTT. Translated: CATSRSFMLGRGNYSSYNSPLHF. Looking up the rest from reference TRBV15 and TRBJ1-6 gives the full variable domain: DAMVIQNPRYQVTQFGKPVTLSCSQTLNHNVMYWYQQKSSQAPKLLFHYYDKDFNNEADTPDNFQSRRPNTSFCFLDIRSPGLGDTAMYLCATSRSFMLGRGNYSSYNSPLHFGNGTRLTVT.

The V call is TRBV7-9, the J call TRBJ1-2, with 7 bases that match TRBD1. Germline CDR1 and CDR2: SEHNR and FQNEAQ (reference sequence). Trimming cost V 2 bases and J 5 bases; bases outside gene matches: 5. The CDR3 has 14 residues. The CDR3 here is CASSLLTGAYGYTF. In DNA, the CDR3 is TGTGCCAGCAGCTTACTAACAGGGGCGTATGGCTACACCTTC.

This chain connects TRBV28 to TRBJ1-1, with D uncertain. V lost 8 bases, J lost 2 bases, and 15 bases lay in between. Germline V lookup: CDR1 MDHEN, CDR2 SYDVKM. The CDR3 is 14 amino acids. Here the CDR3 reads CASGRIRVNTEAFF. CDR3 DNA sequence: TGTGCCAGCGGTCGAATACGCGTAAACACTGAAGCTTTCTTT. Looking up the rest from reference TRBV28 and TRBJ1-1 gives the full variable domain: DVKVTQSSRYLVKRTGEKVFLECVQDMDHENMFWYRQDPGLGLRLIYFSYDVKMKEKGDIPEGYSVSREKKERFSLILESASTNQTSMYLCASGRIRVNTEAFFGQGTRLTVV.

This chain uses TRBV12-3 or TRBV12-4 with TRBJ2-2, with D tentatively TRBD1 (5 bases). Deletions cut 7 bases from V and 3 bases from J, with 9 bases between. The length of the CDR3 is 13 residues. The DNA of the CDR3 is TGTGCCAGCACCATCAGGGACACCGGGGAGCTGTTTTTT. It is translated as CASTIRDTGELFF.

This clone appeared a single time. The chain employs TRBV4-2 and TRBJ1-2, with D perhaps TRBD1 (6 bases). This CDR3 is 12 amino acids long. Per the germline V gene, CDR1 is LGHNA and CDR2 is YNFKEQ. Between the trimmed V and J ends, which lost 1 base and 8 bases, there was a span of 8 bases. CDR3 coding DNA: TGTGCCAGCAGCCAAGGGGGGCGAGGCTACACCTTC. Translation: CASSQGGRGYTF.

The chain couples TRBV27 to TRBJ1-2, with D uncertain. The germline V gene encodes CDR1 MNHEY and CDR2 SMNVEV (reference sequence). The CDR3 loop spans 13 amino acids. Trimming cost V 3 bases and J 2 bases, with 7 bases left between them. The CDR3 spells CASSFHLNYGYTF. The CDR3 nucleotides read TGTGCCAGCAGTTTCCACCTAAACTATGGCTACACCTTC.

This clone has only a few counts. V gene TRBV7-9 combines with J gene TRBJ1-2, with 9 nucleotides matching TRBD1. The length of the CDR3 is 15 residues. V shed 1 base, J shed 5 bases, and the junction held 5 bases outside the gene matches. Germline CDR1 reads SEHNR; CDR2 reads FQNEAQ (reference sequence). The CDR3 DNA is TGTGCCAGCAGCTTAGGGCTGGGACAGGGATATGGCTACACCTTC. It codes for CASSLGLGQGYGYTF. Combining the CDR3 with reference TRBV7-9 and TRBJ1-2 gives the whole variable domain DTGVSQNPRHKITKRGQNVTFRCDPISEHNRLYWYRQTLGQGPEFLTYFQNEAQLEKSRLLSDRFSAERPKGSFSTLEIQRTEQGDSAMYLCASSLGLGQGYGYTFGSGTRLTVV.

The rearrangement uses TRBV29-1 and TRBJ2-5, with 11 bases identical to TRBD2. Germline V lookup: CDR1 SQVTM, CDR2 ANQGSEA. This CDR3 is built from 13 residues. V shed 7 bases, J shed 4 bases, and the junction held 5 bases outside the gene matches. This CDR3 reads CSGNSGGGETQYF. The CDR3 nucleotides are TGCAGCGGAAATAGCGGGGGGGGAGAGACCCAGTACTTC.

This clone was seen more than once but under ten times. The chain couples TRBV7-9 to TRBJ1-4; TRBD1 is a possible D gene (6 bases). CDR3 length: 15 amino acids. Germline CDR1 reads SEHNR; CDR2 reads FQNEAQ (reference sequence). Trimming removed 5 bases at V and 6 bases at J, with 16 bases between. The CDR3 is CASSHGTRWDEKLFF. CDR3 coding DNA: TGTGCCAGCAGCCACGGGACACGGTGGGATGAAAAACTGTTTTTT.

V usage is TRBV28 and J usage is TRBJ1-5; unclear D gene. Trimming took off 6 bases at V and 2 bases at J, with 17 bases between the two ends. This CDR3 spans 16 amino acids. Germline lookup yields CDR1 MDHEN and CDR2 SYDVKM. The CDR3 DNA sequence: TGTGCCAGCAGCCTTAGGAGTGGTACTGGCAATCAGCCCCAGCATTTT. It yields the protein CASSLRSGTGNQPQHF.

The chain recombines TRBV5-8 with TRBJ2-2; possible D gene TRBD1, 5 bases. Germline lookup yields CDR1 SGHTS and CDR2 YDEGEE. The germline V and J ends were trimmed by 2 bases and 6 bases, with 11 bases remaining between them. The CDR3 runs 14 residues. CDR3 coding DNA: TGTGCCAGCAGCTTTAGGGGCCGGCCCGGGGAGCTGTTTTTT. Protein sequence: CASSFRGRPGELFF.

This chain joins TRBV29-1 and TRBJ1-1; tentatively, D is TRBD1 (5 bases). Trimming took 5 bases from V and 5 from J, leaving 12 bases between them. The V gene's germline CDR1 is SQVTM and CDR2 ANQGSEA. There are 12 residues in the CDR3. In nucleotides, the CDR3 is TGCAGCGTTAAATGGGGGGGGACTGAAGCTTTCTTT. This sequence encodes CSVKWGGTEAFF.

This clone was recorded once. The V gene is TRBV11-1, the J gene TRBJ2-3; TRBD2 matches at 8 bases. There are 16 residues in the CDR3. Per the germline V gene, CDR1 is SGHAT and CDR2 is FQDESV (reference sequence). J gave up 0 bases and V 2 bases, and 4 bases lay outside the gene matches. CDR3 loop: CASSLRGGSSTDTQYF. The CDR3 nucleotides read TGTGCCAGCAGCTTACGGGGGGGCTCAAGCACAGATACGCAGTATTTT.

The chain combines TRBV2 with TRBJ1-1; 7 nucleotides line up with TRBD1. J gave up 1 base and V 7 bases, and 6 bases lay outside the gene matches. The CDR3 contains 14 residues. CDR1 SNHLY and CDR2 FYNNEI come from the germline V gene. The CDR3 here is CASKRTGRNTEAFF. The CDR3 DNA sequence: TGTGCCAGCAAGAGGACAGGCCGGAACACTGAAGCTTTCTTT.

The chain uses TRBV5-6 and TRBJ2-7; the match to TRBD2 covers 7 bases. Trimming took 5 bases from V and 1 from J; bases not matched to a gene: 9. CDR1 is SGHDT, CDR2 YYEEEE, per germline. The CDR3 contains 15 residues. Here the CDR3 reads CASSLWGGPSYEQYF. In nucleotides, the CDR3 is TGTGCCAGCAGTCTATGGGGGGGTCCTTCCTACGAGCAGTACTTC. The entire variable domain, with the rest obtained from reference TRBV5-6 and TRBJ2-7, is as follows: DAGVTQSPTHLIKTRGQQVTLRCSPKSGHDTVSWYQQALGQGPQFIFQYYEEEERQRGNFPDRFSGHQFPNYSSELNVNALLLGDSALYLCASSLWGGPSYEQYFGPGTRLTVT.

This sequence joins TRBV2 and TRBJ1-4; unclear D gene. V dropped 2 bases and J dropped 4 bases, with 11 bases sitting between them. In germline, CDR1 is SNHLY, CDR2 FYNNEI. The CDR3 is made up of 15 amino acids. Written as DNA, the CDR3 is TGTGCCAGCAGTGAAACCAAAGGCGGTAATGAAAAACTGTTTTTT. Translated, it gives CASSETKGGNEKLFF.

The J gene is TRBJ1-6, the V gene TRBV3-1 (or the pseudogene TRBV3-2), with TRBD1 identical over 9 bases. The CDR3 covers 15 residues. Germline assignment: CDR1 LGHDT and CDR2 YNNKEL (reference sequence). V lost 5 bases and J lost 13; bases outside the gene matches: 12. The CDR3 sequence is CASSFQTGGVTPLHF. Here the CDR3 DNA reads TGTGCCAGCAGCTTTCAGACAGGGGGGGTTACGCCCCTCCACTTT.

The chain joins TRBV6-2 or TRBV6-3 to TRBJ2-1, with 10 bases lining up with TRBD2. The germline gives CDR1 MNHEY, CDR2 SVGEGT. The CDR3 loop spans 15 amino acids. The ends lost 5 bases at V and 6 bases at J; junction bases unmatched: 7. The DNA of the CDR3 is TGTGCCAGCAGTAGCGGGGGGGCCCCCTTCAATGAGCAGTTCTTC. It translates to CASSSGGAPFNEQFF.

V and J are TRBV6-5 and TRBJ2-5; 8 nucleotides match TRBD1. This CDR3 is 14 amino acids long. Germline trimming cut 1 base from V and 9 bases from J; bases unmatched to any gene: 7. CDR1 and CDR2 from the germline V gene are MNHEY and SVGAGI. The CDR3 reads CASSYYRGQVSQYF. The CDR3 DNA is TGTGCCAGCAGTTACTATAGGGGACAGGTCTCCCAGTACTTC.

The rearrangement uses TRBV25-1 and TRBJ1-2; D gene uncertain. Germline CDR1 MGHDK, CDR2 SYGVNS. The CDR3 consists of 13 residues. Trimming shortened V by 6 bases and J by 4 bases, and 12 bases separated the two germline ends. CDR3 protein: CASSPGSPYGYTF. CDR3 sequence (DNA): TGTGCCAGCAGCCCAGGCTCTCCCTATGGCTACACCTTC.

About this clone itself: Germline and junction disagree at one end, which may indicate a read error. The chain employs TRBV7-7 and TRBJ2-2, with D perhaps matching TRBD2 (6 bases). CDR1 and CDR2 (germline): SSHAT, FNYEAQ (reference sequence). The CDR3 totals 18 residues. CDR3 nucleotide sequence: TGTGCTAGCAGCTTAACGTCCTCCCGGGGAGGAGACGCCGGGGAGCTGTTTTTT. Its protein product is CASSLTSSRGGDAGELFF.

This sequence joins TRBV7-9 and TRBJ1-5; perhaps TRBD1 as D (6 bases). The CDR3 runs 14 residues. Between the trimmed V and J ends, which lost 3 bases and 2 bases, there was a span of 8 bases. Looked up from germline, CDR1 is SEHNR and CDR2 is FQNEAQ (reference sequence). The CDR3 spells CASSFPGGNQPQHF. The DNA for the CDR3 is TGTGCCAGCAGCTTCCCAGGGGGCAATCAGCCCCAGCATTTT.

The CDR3 reads CASSLDRDRGGNEQFF. The CDR3 DNA sequence: TGTGCCAGCTCACTTGACCGGGACAGGGGGGGCAATGAGCAGTTCTTC. V gene TRBV18 combines with J gene TRBJ2-1; 11 positions match TRBD1. Germline CDR1 reads KGHSH; CDR2 reads LQKENI. V was clipped by 4 bases and J by 6 bases; unmatched bases: 8. This CDR3 has 16 residues. Based on the CDR3 plus reference TRBV18 and TRBJ2-1, the full variable domain is NAGVMQNPRHLVRRRGQEARLRCSPMKGHSHVYWYRQLPEEGLKFMVYLQKENIIDESGMPKERFSAEFPKEGPSILRIQQVVRGDSAAYFCASSLDRDRGGNEQFFGPGTRLTVL.

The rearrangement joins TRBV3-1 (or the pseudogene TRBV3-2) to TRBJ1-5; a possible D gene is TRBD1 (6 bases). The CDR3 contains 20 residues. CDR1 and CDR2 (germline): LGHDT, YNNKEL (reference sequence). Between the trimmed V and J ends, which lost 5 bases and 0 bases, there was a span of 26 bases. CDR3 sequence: CASSRYNPTGHIYSNQPQHF. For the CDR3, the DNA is TGTGCCAGCAGCAGATATAACCCTACGGGACACATCTATAGCAATCAGCCCCAGCATTTT.

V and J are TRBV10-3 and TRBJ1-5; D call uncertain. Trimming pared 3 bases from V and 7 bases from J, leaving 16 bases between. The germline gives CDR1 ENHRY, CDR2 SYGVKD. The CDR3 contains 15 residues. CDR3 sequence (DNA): TGTGCCATCAGTGATCTGGGAGGGATGGAGCAGCCCCAGCATTTT. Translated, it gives CAISDLGGMEQPQHF.

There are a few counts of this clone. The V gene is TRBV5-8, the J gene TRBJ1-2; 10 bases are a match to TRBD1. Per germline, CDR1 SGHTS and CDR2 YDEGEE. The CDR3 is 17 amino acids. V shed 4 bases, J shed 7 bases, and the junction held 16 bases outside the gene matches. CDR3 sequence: CASSLKGQGTFFGGYTF. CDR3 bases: TGTGCCAGCAGCCTCAAGGGACAGGGGACCTTCTTCGGTGGCTACACCTTC.

The CDR3 loop reads CASSWRAPSNYGYTF. CDR3 coding DNA: TGTGCCAGCAGTTGGCGGGCCCCCTCTAACTATGGCTACACCTTC. The genes are TRBV6-5 and TRBJ1-2; D unclear. The CDR3 runs 15 residues. The germline V gene encodes CDR1 MNHEY and CDR2 SVGAGI. V lost 4 bases and J lost 0, with 12 bases in between.

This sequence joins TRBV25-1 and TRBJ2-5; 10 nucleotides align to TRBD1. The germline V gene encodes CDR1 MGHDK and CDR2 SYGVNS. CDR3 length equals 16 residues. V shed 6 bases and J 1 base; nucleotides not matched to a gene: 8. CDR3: CASRPPWTGGQETQYF. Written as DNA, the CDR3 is TGTGCCAGCAGGCCCCCCTGGACAGGGGGCCAAGAGACCCAGTACTTC.

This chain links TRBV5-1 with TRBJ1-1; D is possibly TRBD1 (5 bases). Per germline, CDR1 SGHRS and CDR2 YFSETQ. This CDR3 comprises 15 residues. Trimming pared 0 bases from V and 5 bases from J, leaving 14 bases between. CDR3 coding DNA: TGCGCCAGCAGCTTGGGTGGGCCAAGGGGTACTGAAGCTTTCTTT. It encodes CASSLGGPRGTEAFF.